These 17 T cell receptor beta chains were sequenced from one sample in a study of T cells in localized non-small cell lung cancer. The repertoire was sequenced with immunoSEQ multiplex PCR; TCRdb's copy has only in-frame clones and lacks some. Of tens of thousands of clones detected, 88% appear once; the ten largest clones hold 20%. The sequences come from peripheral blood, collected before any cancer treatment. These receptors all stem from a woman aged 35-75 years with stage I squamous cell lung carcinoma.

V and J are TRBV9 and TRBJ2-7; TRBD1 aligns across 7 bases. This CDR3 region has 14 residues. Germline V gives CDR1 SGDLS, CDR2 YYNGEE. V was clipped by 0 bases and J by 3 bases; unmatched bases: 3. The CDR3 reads CASSVGGDSYEQYF. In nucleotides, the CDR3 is TGTGCCAGCAGCGTAGGTGGGGACAGCTACGAGCAGTACTTC.

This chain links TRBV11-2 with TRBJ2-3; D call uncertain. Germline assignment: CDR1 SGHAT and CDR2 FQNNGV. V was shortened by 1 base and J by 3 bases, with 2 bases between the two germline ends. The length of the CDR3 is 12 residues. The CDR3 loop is CASSLVTDTQYF. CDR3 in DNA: TGTGCCAGCAGCTTAGTTACAGATACGCAGTATTTT.

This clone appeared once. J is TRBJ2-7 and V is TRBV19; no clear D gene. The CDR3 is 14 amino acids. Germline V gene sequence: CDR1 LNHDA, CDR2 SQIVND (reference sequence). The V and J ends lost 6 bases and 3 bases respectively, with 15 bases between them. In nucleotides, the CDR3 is TGTGCCAGTAGCTCGCGGCAGAGCCTCTACGAGCAGTACTTC. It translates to CASSSRQSLYEQYF. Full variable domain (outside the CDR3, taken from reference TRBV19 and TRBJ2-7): DGGITQSPKYLFRKEGQNVTLSCEQNLNHDAMYWYRQDPGQGLRLIYYSQIVNDFQKGDIAEGYSVSREKKESFPLTVTSAQKNPTAFYLCASSSRQSLYEQYFGPGTRLTVT.

Here the CDR3 DNA reads TGTGCCAGCAGCTTATTATCGACAGGGAGACCACTCCCAAACACTGAAGCTTTCTTT. It is translated as CASSLLSTGRPLPNTEAFF. The V call is TRBV7-3, the J call TRBJ1-1; TRBD1 matches at 7 bases. Trimming removed 2 bases from V and 2 bases from J; junction bases left unmatched: 17. The CDR3 totals 19 residues. CDR1 and CDR2 (germline): SGHTA, FQGTGA.

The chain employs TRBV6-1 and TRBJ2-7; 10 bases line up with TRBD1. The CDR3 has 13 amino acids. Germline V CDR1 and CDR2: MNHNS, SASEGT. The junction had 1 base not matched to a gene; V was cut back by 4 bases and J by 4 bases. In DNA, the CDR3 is TGTGCCAGCAGTGGGACAGGGGGATACGAGCAGTACTTC. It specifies CASSGTGGYEQYF.

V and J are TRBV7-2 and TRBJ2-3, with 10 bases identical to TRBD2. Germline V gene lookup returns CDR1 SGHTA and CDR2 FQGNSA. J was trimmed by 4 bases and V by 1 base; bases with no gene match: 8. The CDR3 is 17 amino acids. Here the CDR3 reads CASSLGPSGGMSDTQYF. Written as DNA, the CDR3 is TGTGCCAGCAGCTTAGGCCCTAGCGGGGGAATGTCAGATACGCAGTATTTT.

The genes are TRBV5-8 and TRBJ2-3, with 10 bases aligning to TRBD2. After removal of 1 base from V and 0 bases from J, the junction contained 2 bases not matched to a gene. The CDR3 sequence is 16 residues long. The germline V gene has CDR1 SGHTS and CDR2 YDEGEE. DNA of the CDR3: TGTGCCAGCAGCTTGAGGACTAGCGGAAGCACAGATACGCAGTATTTT. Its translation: CASSLRTSGSTDTQYF.

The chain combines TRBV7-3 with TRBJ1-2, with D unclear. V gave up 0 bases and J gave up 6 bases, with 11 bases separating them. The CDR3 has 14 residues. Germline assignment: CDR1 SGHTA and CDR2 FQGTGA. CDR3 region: CASSLTSRGNGYTF. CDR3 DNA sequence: TGTGCCAGCAGCTTAACTAGCCGAGGGAATGGCTACACCTTC. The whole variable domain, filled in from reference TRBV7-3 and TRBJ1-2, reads GAGVSQTPSNKVTEKGKYVELRCDPISGHTALYWYRQSLGQGPEFLIYFQGTGAADDSGLPNDRFFAVRPEGSVSTLKIQRTERGDSAVYLCASSLTSRGNGYTFGSGTRLTVV.

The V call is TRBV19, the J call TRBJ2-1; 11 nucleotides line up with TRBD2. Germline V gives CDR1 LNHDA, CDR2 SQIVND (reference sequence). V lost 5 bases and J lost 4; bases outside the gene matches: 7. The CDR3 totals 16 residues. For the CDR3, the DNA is TGTGCCAGTAGTTTAGCGGGGGGGCGACGGTACAATGAGCAGTTCTTC. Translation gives CASSLAGGRRYNEQFF.

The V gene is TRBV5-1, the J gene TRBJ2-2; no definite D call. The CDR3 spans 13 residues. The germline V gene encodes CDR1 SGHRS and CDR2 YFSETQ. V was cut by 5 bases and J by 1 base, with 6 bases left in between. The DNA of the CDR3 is TGCGCCAGCAGGGTGAGGAACACCGGGGAGCTGTTTTTT. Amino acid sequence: CASRVRNTGELFF.

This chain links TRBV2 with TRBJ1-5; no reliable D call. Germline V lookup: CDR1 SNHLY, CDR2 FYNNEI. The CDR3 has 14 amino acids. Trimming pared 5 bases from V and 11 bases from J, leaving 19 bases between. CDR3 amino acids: CASSYTSFGVAQHF. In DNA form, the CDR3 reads TGTGCCAGCAGTTACACTTCTTTTGGGGTGGCCCAGCATTTT.

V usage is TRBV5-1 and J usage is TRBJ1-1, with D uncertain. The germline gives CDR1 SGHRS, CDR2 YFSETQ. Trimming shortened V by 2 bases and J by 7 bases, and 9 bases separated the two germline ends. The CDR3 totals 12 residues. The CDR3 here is CASSLGTGEAFF. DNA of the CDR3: TGCGCCAGCAGCTTAGGTACGGGTGAAGCTTTCTTT.

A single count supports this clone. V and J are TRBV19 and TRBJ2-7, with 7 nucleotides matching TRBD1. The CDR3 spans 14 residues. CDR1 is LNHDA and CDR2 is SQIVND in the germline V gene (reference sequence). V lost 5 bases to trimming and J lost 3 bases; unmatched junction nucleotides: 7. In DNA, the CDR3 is TGTGCCAGTAGTGCCAAACAGGGGTTCTACGAGCAGTACTTC. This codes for CASSAKQGFYEQYF.

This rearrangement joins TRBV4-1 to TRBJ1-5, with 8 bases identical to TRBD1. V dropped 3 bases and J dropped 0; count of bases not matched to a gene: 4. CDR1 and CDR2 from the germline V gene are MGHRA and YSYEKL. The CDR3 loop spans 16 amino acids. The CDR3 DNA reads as TGCGCCAGCAGCCAGATGGACAGGGCTAGCAATCAGCCCCAGCATTTT. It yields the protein CASSQMDRASNQPQHF.

The CDR3 region has the DNA TGTGCCATCAGTGGGTCAAATAACTATGGCTACACCTTC. Amino acid sequence: CAISGSNNYGYTF. The chain combines TRBV10-3 with TRBJ1-2; D is ambiguous. Germline V gene lookup returns CDR1 ENHRY and CDR2 SYGVKD. This CDR3 comprises 13 residues. The V gene lost 4 bases and the J gene lost 1 base, with 7 bases spanning the gap.

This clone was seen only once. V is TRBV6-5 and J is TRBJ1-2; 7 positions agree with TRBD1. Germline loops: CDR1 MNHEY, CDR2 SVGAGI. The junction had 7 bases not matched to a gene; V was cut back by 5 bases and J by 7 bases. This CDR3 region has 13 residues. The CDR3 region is CASSEEQGSGYTF. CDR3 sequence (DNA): TGTGCCAGCAGTGAGGAACAGGGGAGTGGCTACACCTTC.

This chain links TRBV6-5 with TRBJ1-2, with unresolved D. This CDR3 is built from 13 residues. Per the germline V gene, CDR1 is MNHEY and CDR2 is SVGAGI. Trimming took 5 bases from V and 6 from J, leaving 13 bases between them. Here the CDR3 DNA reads TGTGCCAGCAGTGGAGGGCGTGGGGATGGCTACACCTTC. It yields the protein CASSGGRGDGYTF.